This paragraph covers one TCR beta chain sequence. Its matching antigen is unknown. V dropped 3 bases and J dropped 7; count of bases not matched to a gene: 4. The CDR3 loop spans 14 amino acids. Germline lookup yields CDR1 KGHSH and CDR2 LQKENI. The sample belongs to a study of cytomegalovirus exposure and HLA in healthy donors. Study context: A subsequent analysis stated that the approximately 110 validation repertoires were run on the same platform as the roughly 620 first-cohort repertoires.

The table came from immunoSEQ multiplex PCR; TCRdb's copy has only in-frame clones and leaves some out. The sample includes tens of thousands of clones, roughly 93% of them seen just once. Broader study findings: Reports showed the classifier diagnosing cytomegalovirus status with high specificity and sensitivity. In a later analysis, first-cohort TCR clusters were found to tend to co-occur in the 100 to 150 validation repertoires.

This clonotype originated in a man younger than 45 in good health and CMV-seronegative. The V gene is TRBV18, the J gene TRBJ1-5; TRBD1 matches at 9 bases. What was sequenced was PBMCs. CDR3 nucleotides: TGTGCCAGCTCACCCGGACAGGGGTACCAGCCCCAGCATTTT. Amino acid sequence: CASSPGQGYQPQHF.